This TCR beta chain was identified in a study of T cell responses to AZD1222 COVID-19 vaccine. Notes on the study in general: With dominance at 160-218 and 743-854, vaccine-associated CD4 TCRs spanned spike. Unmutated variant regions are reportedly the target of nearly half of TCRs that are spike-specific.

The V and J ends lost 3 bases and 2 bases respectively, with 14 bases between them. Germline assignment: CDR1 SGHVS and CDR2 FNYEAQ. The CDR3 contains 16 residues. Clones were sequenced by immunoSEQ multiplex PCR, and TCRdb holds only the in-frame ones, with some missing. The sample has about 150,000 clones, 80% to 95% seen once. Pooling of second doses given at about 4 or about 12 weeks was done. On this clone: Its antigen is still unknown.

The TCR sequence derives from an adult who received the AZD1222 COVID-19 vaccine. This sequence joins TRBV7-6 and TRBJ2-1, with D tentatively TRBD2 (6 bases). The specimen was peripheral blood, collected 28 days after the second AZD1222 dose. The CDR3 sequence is CASSLGQGGPYNEQFF. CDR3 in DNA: TGTGCCAGCAGCTTGGGGCAGGGAGGACCCTACAATGAGCAGTTCTTC. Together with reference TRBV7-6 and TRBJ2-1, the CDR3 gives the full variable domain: GAGVSQSPRYKVTKRGQDVALRCDPISGHVSLYWYRQALGQGPEFLTYFNYEAQQDKSGLPNDRFSAERPEGSISTLTIQRTEQRDSAMYRCASSLGQGGPYNEQFFGPGTRLTVL.